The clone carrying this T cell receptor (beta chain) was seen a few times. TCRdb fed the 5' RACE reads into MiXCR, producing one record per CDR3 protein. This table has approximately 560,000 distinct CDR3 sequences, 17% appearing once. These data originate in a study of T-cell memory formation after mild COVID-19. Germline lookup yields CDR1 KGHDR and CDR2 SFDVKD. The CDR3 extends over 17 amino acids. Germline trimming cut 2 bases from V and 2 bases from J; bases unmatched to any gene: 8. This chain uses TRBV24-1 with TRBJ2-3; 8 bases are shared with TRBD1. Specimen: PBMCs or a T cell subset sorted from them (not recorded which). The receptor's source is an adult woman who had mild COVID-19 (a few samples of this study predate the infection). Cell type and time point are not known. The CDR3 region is CATSDSPRQGFTDTQYF. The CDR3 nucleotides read TGTGCCACCAGTGATTCGCCGAGACAGGGGTTCACAGATACGCAGTATTTT.